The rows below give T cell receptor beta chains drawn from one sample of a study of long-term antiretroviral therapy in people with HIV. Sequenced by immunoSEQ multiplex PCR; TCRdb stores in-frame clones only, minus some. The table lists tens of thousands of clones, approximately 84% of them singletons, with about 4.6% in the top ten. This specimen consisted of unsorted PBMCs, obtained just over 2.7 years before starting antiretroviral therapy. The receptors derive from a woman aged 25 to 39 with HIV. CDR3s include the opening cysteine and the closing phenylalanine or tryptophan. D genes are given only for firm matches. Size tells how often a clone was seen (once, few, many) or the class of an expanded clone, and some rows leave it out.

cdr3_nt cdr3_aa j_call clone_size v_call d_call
TGTGCCAGCAGCTACCGGGGCCTACGCTCCTACAATGAGCAGTTCTTC CASSYRGLRSYNEQFF TRBJ2-1 . TRBV7-2 .
TGCGCCAGCAGCTCCGGGACAGGGACCTATGGCTACACCTTC CASSSGTGTYGYTF TRBJ1-2 . TRBV5-1 TRBD1
TGCAGCGTTGAAGATGGGTACGTGCGGACCTTC CSVEDGYVRTF TRBJ1-2 . TRBV29-1 .
TGTGCCATCAGTGAGTCACAGGTCGGGGGCGGGGAGCTGTTTTTT CAISESQVGGGELFF TRBJ2-2 . TRBV10-3 .
TGCGCCAGCGCACAGGGAGGTGATGAGCAGTTCTTC CASAQGGDEQFF TRBJ2-1 . TRBV10-2 .
TGTGCCAGCTCCCGAGGACAGGGTCTCTCCTACAATGAGCAGTTCTTC CASSRGQGLSYNEQFF TRBJ2-1 . TRBV18 TRBD1
TGTGCCAGCAGCCTCTTCGTCGGGAATGAGCAGTTCTTC CASSLFVGNEQFF TRBJ2-1 once TRBV5-5 .
TGTGCCAGCGGGCCGAAGGATACGCAGTATTTT CASGPKDTQYF TRBJ2-3 . TRBV9 .
TGTGCCAGCAGCTTAGGTCAGAACACTGAAGCTTTCTTT CASSLGQNTEAFF TRBJ1-1 . TRBV7-2 .
TGCGCCAGCAGCTTCCCTTTGGATAGCGGGTCATCGATACTCTCCTACAATGAGCAGTTCTTC CASSFPLDSGSSILSYNEQFF TRBJ2-1 . TRBV5-1 TRBD2
TGTGCCAGCAGCTTCGGCGGGGGGGCCGGTGAGCAGTTCTTC CASSFGGGAGEQFF TRBJ2-1 medium-sized TRBV7-9 TRBD2
TGTGCCAGCAGTACGACGGGGACGGATGGCTACACCTTC CASSTTGTDGYTF TRBJ1-2 . TRBV6-5 .
TGTGCCAGCAGCTTGGACGTGGGCGGCAATCAGCCCCAGCATTTT CASSLDVGGNQPQHF TRBJ1-5 once TRBV5-8 .
TGTGCCAGCAGCTTGGTAACAGCAGGGGTGGTCAATGAGCAGTTCTTC CASSLVTAGVVNEQFF TRBJ2-1 few TRBV5-5 .
TGTGCCAGCAGCCCGGCGGCCTCCGGCAGCCATGGCGATGGCTACACCTTC CASSPAASGSHGDGYTF TRBJ1-2 . TRBV5-5 .
TGTGCCAGCAGCTTAGTGGGACAGGGGGCCGATACGCAGTATTTT CASSLVGQGADTQYF TRBJ2-3 . TRBV7-9 TRBD1
TGTGCCAGCAGTTACGACGGGGGGCGAGGCGGCTACACCTTC CASSYDGGRGGYTF TRBJ1-2 . TRBV6-6 .
TGCGCCAGCGTCTTTGGAGGGGGGGGAGAGACCCAGTACTTC CASVFGGGGETQYF TRBJ2-5 . TRBV5-1 .
TGTGCCAGCAGCCCCGGGACAGGGACCTACGAGCAGTACTTC CASSPGTGTYEQYF TRBJ2-7 once TRBV9 TRBD1
TGTGCCAGTAGCCCAGAAGTCCGTCACGAGCAGTACTTC CASSPEVRHEQYF TRBJ2-7 . TRBV19 .
TGTGCCAGCAGCCAGGGGTACCGGGGGGGCGGAGAGACCCAGTACTTC CASSQGYRGGGETQYF TRBJ2-5 . TRBV4-2 TRBD2
TGTGCCTGGAGTGGGGTCGAGGGAAATACTAACTATGGCTACACCTTC CAWSGVEGNTNYGYTF TRBJ1-2 . TRBV30 .
TGTGCCAGCAGCCAACCTCCATCGGCTGGAGGAAATCAGCCCCAGCATTTT CASSQPPSAGGNQPQHF TRBJ1-5 . TRBV4-2 .
TGTGCCAGCAGCCAGATACCGGGACTAGCGGGGGTCTGGGAGACCCAGTACTTC CASSQIPGLAGVWETQYF TRBJ2-5 . TRBV14 TRBD2
TGCGCCAGCAGCGTGTCCGGGGCCAGCCAGCAGTACTTC CASSVSGASQQYF TRBJ2-7 once TRBV5-1 .
TGTGCCAGCAGTTTGGAGAACACTGAAGCTTTCTTT CASSLENTEAFF TRBJ1-1 . TRBV28 .
TGTGCCACCAGCAGTCAGCGATCAACTAATGAAAAACTGTTTTTT CATSSQRSTNEKLFF TRBJ1-4 . TRBV15 .
TGTGCCAGCAGTGACAGAGGAAATTCACCCCTCCACTTT CASSDRGNSPLHF TRBJ1-6 once TRBV6-5 .
TGTGCCATCAGCCCCGCAGGGGAGAATGGCTACACCTTC CAISPAGENGYTF TRBJ1-2 . TRBV10-3 .
TGTGCCAGCAGCTTACCGGGGGCAGGGCATGGCTACACCTTC CASSLPGAGHGYTF TRBJ1-2 . TRBV7-8 .
TGTGCCAGCAATCCCCAGGGGGGGAACACTGAAGCTTTCTTT CASNPQGGNTEAFF TRBJ1-1 . TRBV5-6 TRBD1
TGTGCCAGCAGCTCAATTATGTGGGGGAGGGCGCAGTATTTT CASSSIMWGRAQYF TRBJ2-3 . TRBV7-8 TRBD2
TGTGCCAGCAGTCGATCACCGGGACAGGGCAACGAGCAGTACTTC CASSRSPGQGNEQYF TRBJ2-7 . TRBV7-6 TRBD1
TGTGCCATCAGTGAAAGCGGGGGTGCGCAGTATTTT CAISESGGAQYF TRBJ2-3 . TRBV10-3 TRBD2
TGTGCCAGCGGACAGCCCACCGGGGAGCTGTTTTTT CASGQPTGELFF TRBJ2-2 . TRBV27 .
TGTGCCAGCAGCTCCTTCGGGACAGGGGCCTACGAGCAGTACTTC CASSSFGTGAYEQYF TRBJ2-7 . TRBV5-4 TRBD1
TGTGCCAGCAGTATCGGGGGGCTAACCAACTATGGCTACACCTTC CASSIGGLTNYGYTF TRBJ1-2 . TRBV25-1 .
TGCGCCAGCAGCCAAGGGCAGGGCTTTGAAAAACTGTTTTTT CASSQGQGFEKLFF TRBJ1-4 once TRBV4-1 .
TGTGCCAGCACTGAGTCCCATACGCAGTATTTT CASTESHTQYF TRBJ2-3 once TRBV2 .
TGTGCCAGCTCACCTCCATCGGGGGCAGATACGCAGTATTTT CASSPPSGADTQYF TRBJ2-3 . TRBV18 .